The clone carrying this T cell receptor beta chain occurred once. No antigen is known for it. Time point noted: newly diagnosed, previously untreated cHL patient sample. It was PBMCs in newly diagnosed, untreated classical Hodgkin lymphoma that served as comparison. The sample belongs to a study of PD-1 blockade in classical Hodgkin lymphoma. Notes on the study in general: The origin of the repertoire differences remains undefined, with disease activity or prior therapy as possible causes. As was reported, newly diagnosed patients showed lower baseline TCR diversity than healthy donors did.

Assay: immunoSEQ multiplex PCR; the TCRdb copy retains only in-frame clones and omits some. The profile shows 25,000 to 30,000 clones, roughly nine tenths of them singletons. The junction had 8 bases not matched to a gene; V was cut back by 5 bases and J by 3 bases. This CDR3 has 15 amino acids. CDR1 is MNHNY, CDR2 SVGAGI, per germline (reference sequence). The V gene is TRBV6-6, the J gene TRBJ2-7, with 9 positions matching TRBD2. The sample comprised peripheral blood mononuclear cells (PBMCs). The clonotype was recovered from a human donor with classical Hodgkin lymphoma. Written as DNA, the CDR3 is TGTGCCAGCAGTCCCCGGGGTAGCGGGAGCTACGAGCAGTACTTC. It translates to CASSPRGSGSYEQYF.